The clone carrying this TCR beta chain was seen many times. What it recognizes is unknown. Unique molecular identifiers tagged the TCRbeta library. TCRdb re-derived calls from the PCR reads in MiXCR, one entry per CDR3 protein. The sample holds around 16,000 distinct CDR3 sequences, about 7.6% seen once. This entry belongs to a study of T-cell reconstitution after alpha-beta-depleted transplantation in children. Study-level results: The origin of alpha-beta T cells about two months after transplant was reportedly several hundred expanded graft clones. For some patients, TCRbeta diversity was high at day 60 because of recipient T cells and thymic progenitors that survived. T-cell counts and diversity at one year post-transplant came mainly from newly produced T cells.

The sample consisted of PBMCs, mostly from graft donor cells, taken 60 days after TCRalphabeta/CD19-depleted stem cell transplant. The clonotype was recovered from a boy younger than two who had a stem cell transplant for Wiskott-Aldrich syndrome, so the T cells may come from the graft donor.

CDR3 protein: CASSFSGRFEAFF. Written as DNA, the CDR3 is TGTGCCAGCAGTTTTAGTGGGAGGTTTGAAGCTTTCTTT. This rearrangement joins TRBV28 to TRBJ1-1; D remains unclear. Trimming cost V 3 bases and J 7 bases, with 12 bases left between them. Per germline, CDR1 MDHEN and CDR2 SYDVKM. The CDR3 is made up of 13 amino acids.